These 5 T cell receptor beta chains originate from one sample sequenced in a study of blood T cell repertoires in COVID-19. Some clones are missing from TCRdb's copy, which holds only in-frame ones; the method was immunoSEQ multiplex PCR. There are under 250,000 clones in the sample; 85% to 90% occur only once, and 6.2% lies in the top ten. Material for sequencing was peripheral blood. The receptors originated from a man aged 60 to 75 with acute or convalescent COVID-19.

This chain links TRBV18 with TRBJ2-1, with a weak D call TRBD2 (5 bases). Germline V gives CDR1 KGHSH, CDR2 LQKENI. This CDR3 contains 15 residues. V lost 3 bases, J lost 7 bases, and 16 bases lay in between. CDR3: CASSPGGPSRNEQFF. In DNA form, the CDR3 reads TGTGCCAGCTCACCGGGCGGGCCGAGCAGGAATGAGCAGTTCTTC. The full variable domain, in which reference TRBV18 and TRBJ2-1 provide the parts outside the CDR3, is NAGVMQNPRHLVRRRGQEARLRCSPMKGHSHVYWYRQLPEEGLKFMVYLQKENIIDESGMPKERFSAEFPKEGPSILRIQQVVRGDSAAYFCASSPGGPSRNEQFFGPGTRLTVL.

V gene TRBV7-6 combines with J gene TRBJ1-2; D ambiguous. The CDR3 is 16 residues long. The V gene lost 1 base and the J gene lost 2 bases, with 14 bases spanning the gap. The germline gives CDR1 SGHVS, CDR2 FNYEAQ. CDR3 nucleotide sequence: TGTGCCAGCAGCTTAGGGGCGTGGGCAACAAACTATGGCTACACCTTC. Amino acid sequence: CASSLGAWATNYGYTF.

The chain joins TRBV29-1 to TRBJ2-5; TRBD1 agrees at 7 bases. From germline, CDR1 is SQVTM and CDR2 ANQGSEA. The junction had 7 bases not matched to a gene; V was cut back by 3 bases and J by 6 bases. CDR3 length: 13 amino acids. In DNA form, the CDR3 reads TGCAGCGTTGACTCCGGGACAGTAAAGACCCAGTACTTC. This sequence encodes CSVDSGTVKTQYF.

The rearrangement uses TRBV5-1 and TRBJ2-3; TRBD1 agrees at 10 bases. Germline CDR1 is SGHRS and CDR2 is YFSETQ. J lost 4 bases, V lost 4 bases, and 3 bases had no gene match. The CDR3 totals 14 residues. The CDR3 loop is CASSHGQGADTQYF. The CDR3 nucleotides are TGCGCCAGCAGCCATGGACAGGGGGCAGATACGCAGTATTTT.

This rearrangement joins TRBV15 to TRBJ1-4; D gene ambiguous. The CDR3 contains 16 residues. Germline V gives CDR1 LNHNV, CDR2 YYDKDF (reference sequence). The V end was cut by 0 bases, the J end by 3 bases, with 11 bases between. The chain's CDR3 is CATSRDGARSNEKLFF. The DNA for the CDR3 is TGTGCCACCAGCAGAGATGGTGCCAGGTCTAATGAAAAACTGTTTTTT.